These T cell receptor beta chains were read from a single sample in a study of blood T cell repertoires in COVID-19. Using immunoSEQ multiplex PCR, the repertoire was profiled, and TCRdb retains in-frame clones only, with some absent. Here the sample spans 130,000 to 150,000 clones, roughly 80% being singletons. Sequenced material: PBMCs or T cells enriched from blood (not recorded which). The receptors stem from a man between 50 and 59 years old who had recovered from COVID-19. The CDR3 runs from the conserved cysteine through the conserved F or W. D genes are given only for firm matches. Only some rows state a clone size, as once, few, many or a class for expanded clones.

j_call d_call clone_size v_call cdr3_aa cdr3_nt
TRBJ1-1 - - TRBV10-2 CASSESGGGEAFF TGCGCCAGCAGTGAGTCCGGGGGAGGTGAAGCTTTCTTT
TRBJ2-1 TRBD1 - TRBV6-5 CASAQGSDYNEQFF TGTGCCAGCGCACAGGGGTCCGACTACAATGAGCAGTTCTTC
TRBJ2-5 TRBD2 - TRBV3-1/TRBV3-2 CASSQDRGTSGLVTQYF TGTGCCAGCAGCCAAGATAGGGGGACTAGCGGACTGGTGACCCAGTACTTC
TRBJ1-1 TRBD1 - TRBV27 CASKRGQGAVMNTEAFF TGTGCCAGTAAAAGGGGACAGGGGGCCGTCATGAACACTGAAGCTTTCTTT
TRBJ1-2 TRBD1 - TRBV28 CASSSNRGHNYGYTF TGTGCCAGCAGTTCAAACAGGGGTCACAACTATGGCTACACCTTC
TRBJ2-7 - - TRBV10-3 CAISEKQGGYEQYF TGTGCCATCAGTGAGAAGCAGGGGGGCTACGAGCAGTACTTC
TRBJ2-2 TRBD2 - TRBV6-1 CASSEAGQRRTSGEIGELFF TGTGCCAGCAGTGAAGCGGGCCAAAGAAGGACTAGCGGGGAGATCGGGGAGCTGTTTTTT
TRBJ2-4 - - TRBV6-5 CASRDRDSLKNIQYF TGTGCCAGCAGGGACCGGGACTCGCTGAAAAACATTCAGTACTTC
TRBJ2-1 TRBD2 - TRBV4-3 CASSQGLAGGTPEQFF TGCGCCAGCAGCCAAGGGCTAGCGGGGGGGACACCAGAGCAGTTCTTC
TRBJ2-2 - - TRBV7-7 CASSPRGNTGELFF TGTGCTAGCAGCCCTCGCGGGAACACCGGGGAGCTGTTTTTT
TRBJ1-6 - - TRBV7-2 CASSINKPGGISPLHF TGTGCCAGCAGCATCAATAAGCCCGGGGGAATTTCACCCCTCCACTTT
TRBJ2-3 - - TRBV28 CASSLSGLTSTDTQYF TGTGCCAGCAGTTTATCGGGACTTACAAGCACAGATACGCAGTATTTT
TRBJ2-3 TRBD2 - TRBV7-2 CASSLVPAGSTDTQYF TGTGCCAGCAGCTTGGTACCAGCGGGGAGCACAGATACGCAGTATTTT
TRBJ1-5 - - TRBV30 CAWSVRGGSNQPQHF TGTGCCTGGAGTGTACGGGGAGGTAGCAATCAGCCCCAGCATTTT
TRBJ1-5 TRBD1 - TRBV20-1 CSASGTGGISNQPQHF TGCAGTGCTAGTGGGACAGGGGGTATTTCTAATCAGCCCCAGCATTTT
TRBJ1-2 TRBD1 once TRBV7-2 CASSLAGQGAGYTF TGTGCCAGCAGCTTAGCGGGACAGGGGGCTGGCTACACCTTC
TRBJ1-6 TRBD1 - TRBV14 CASSQDPRVGGAYNSPLHF TGTGCCAGCAGCCAAGATCCCCGGGTAGGGGGCGCCTATAATTCACCCCTCCACTTT
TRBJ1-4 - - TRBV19 CASSIGRGGEKLFF TGTGCCAGTAGTATTGGCAGGGGCGGCGAAAAACTGTTTTTT
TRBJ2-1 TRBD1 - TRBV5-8 CASTTLGQGNNEQFF TGTGCCAGCACTACCTTGGGACAGGGCAACAATGAGCAGTTCTTC
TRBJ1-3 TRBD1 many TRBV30 CAGKQGAGNTIYF TGTGCCGGGAAACAGGGGGCGGGGAACACCATATATTTT
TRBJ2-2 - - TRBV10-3 CAISESAGALGELFF TGTGCCATCAGTGAGTCGGCAGGGGCCTTGGGGGAGCTGTTTTTT
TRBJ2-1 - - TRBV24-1 CATSAAGKKQFF TGTGCCACCAGTGCGGCGGGAAAGAAGCAGTTCTTC
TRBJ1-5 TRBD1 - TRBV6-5 CASGGTGTAQPQHF TGTGCCAGCGGAGGGACAGGGACCGCTCAGCCCCAGCATTTT
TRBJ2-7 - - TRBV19 CASSINGRYLSEQYF TGTGCCAGTAGTATTAACGGCAGGTACCTCAGCGAGCAGTACTTC
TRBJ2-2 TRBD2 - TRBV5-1 CASSPSGGWTGELFF TGCGCCAGCAGCCCTAGCGGGGGTTGGACCGGGGAGCTGTTTTTT
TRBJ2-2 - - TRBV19 CASSIPGGPPGELFF TGTGCCAGTAGTATTCCAGGCGGGCCACCCGGGGAGCTGTTTTTT
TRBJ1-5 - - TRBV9 CASSASDRNQPQHF TGTGCCAGCAGCGCCTCGGACAGAAATCAGCCCCAGCATTTT
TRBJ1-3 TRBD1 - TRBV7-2 CASSFTGGLGNTIYF TGTGCCAGCAGCTTTACAGGGGGCTTGGGAAACACCATATATTTT
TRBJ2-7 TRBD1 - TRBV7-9 CASSFDREWSYEQYF TGTGCCAGCAGCTTCGACAGGGAATGGTCCTACGAGCAGTACTTC
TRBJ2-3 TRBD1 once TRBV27 CASSSDRVPDTQYF TGTGCCAGCAGTTCGGACAGGGTGCCAGATACGCAGTATTTT
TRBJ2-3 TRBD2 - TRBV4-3 CASSQDKRRSGGAGADTQYF TGCGCCAGCAGCCAAGATAAGAGGAGGAGCGGGGGGGCCGGAGCAGATACGCAGTATTTT
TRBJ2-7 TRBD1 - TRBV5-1 CASRGQGAYEQYF TGCGCCAGCAGGGGACAGGGGGCTTACGAGCAGTACTTC
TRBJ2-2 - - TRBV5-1 CASRTGSANTGELFF TGCGCCAGCAGAACGGGGAGCGCGAACACCGGGGAGCTGTTTTTT
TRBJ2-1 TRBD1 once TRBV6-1 CASSERDSRSYNEQFF TGTGCCAGCAGTGAACGGGACAGCCGCTCCTACAATGAGCAGTTCTTC
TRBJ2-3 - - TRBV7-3 CASSTSVTDTQYF TGTGCCAGCAGTACCTCGGTCACAGATACGCAGTATTTT